This TCR beta chain was retrieved from a study of T-cell memory formation after mild COVID-19. This CDR3 is 14 amino acids long. TCRdb reprocessed the 5' RACE reads with MiXCR, giving one entry per CDR3 protein. This sample has 300,000 to 400,000 distinct CDR3 sequences, with under 30% found just once. The sequence came from an adult woman who had mild COVID-19 (a few samples of this study predate the infection). Cell type and time point are not known. Sequencing was done on a sample of PBMCs or a T cell subset sorted from them (not recorded which). This chain uses TRBV21-1 with TRBJ1-4; whether TRBD1, the table's D call, matches the DNA was not checked. TRBV21-1 corresponds to a pseudogene. In nucleotides, the CDR3 is TGTGCCAGCAGCGCCCAAGGACAGGGAGAAAAACTGTTTTTT. Its protein is CASSAQGQGEKLFF.